These 29 T cell receptor beta chains came from one sample sequenced in a study of blood T cells in healthy people across ages. PCR was performed a second time for 7 to 11 cycles using a sample-barcoded 5' primer and a J-beta primer mix. TCRdb independently ran MiXCR on the 5' RACE reads; one entry per CDR3 protein. The table lists 850,000 to 950,000 distinct CDR3 sequences, more than 25% of them singletons. The material sequenced was blood. The receptors were sampled from a woman older than 75 in good health.

In the case of this clonotype: A clone one base away is much larger, so this may be a read error. J is TRBJ2-1 and V is TRBV5-1, with 7 bases that match TRBD2. The J call may be wrong; the DNA end is better matched by TRBJ2-7. This CDR3 is built from 14 residues. Germline V gene data show CDR1 as SGHRS and CDR2 as YFSETQ. CDR3 nucleotides: TGCGCCAGCAGCTTGACTAGCGTAAACAATGAGCAGTACTTC. Encoded protein: CASSLTSVNNEQYF.

This sequence joins TRBV18 and TRBJ1-5; D unclear. With 2 bases removed from V and 6 bases from J, the gap between germline ends came to 14 bases. The CDR3 runs to 15 residues. Per the germline V gene, CDR1 is KGHSH and CDR2 is LQKENI. The CDR3 DNA reads as TGTGCCAGCTCACCAATCGGCCAGGACGGTCAGCCCCAGCATTTT. Its protein product is CASSPIGQDGQPQHF.

This clonotype was seen ten or more times. This chain joins TRBV7-2 and TRBJ2-1; 8 nucleotides line up with TRBD2. CDR1 is SGHTA, CDR2 FQGNSA, per germline. V gave up 7 bases and J gave up 1 base; unmatched junction bases: 6. This CDR3 is 15 amino acids long. CDR3 DNA: TGTGCCAGCATCAGCGGGGGTATATCCTACAATGAGCAGTTCTTC. Translating it yields CASISGGISYNEQFF.

This clonotype was seen many times. The chain is built from TRBV6-5 and TRBJ2-3; D is possibly TRBD2 (6 bases). V was shortened by 6 bases and J by 0 bases, with 13 bases between the two germline ends. Germline CDR1 and CDR2: MNHEY and SVGAGI. This CDR3 has 15 residues. This chain's CDR3 is CASRPDGTSTDTQYF. The CDR3 DNA is TGTGCCAGCAGACCCGACGGGACTAGCACAGATACGCAGTATTTT.

Regarding this clonotype: Without the conserved terminal phenylalanine or tryptophan, this CDR3 likely stems from a read error. This chain connects TRBV6-1 to TRBJ2-1, with TRBD2 identical over 7 bases. Germline V gene data show CDR1 as MNHNS and CDR2 as SASEGT. This CDR3 region has 16 residues. Losses at the gene ends were 7 bases for V and 2 bases for J; bases not matched to a gene: 11. CDR3: CASKVMSGDAYNEQFC. DNA of the CDR3: TGTGCCAGCAAGGTCATGAGCGGGGACGCCTACAATGAGCAGTTCTGC.

This clonotype has just a few counts. The chain is built from TRBV6-5 and TRBJ1-3, with D possibly matching TRBD1 (5 bases). The germline V gene has CDR1 MNHEY and CDR2 SVGAGI. The CDR3 consists of 16 residues. V lost 4 bases, J lost 0 bases, and 13 bases lay in between. The CDR3 here is CASSSLTASSGNTIYF. CDR3 DNA: TGTGCCAGCAGTTCTTTGACAGCCAGCTCTGGAAACACCATATATTTT.

This sequence joins TRBV7-9 and TRBJ2-2; tentatively, D is TRBD2 (5 bases). The V gene's germline CDR1 is SEHNR and CDR2 FQNEAQ (reference sequence). Trimming removed 5 bases at V and 7 bases at J, with 8 bases between. There are 12 residues in the CDR3. CDR3 sequence (DNA): TGTGCCAGCAGCGCTAGCCTCGGGGAGCTGTTTTTT. Its translation: CASSASLGELFF.

As regards this clonotype: This clone may be a read error of a much larger clone one base away. The J gene is TRBJ2-1, the V gene TRBV7-9; 8 nucleotides agree with TRBD1. The CDR3 runs to 14 residues. Germline assignment: CDR1 SEHNR and CDR2 FQNEAQ (reference sequence). CDR3: CTSSPWTGRDEQFF. The CDR3 region has the DNA TGTACCAGCAGCCCTTGGACAGGGCGGGATGAGCAGTTCTTC.

The sample holds many counts of this clonotype. The gene calls are TRBV5-1 and TRBJ2-5; the D is unclear. CDR1 and CDR2 (germline): SGHRS, YFSETQ. The CDR3 spans 13 residues. V gave up 6 bases and J gave up 1 base, with 10 bases separating them. CDR3: CASTLPPQETQYF. The CDR3 DNA follows: TGCGCCAGCACCCTACCGCCCCAAGAGACCCAGTACTTC.

The table lists this clonotype with many counts. The chain links TRBV20-1 to TRBJ2-7, with TRBD1 identical over 8 bases. The CDR3 totals 15 residues. Germline values: CDR1 DFQATT, CDR2 SNEGSKA (reference sequence). Losses at the gene ends were 0 bases for V and 7 bases for J; bases not matched to a gene: 11. The CDR3 spells CSARDRDRGWNEQYF. In nucleotides, the CDR3 is TGCAGTGCTAGAGATCGAGACAGGGGTTGGAATGAGCAGTACTTC.

The chain has TRBV5-1 and TRBJ2-4; tentatively, D is TRBD1 (5 bases). The V end lost 4 bases, the J end lost 5 bases, and 13 bases lay between the germline ends. The length of the CDR3 is 14 residues. CDR1 and CDR2 from the germline V gene are SGHRS and YFSETQ. As DNA, the CDR3 is TGCGCCAGCAGCCCTGGGGTAGGGGAAAACATTCAGTACTTC. As protein: CASSPGVGENIQYF. Together with reference TRBV5-1 and TRBJ2-4, the CDR3 gives the full variable domain: KAGVTQTPRYLIKTRGQQVTLSCSPISGHRSVSWYQQTPGQGLQFLFEYFSETQRNKGNFPGRFSGRQFSNSRSEMNVSTLELGDSALYLCASSPGVGENIQYFGAGTRLSVL.

This clonotype has only a few counts. The chain employs TRBV12-3 or TRBV12-4 and TRBJ1-2, with a tentative D call TRBD1 (6 bases). Trimming cost V 6 bases and J 4 bases, with 12 bases left between them. The CDR3 has 13 residues. The CDR3 DNA follows: TGTGCCAGCAGCACCGGGACAACCTATGGCTACACCTTC. It is translated as CASSTGTTYGYTF.

The sample holds many counts of this clonotype. The genes are TRBV25-1 and TRBJ2-3; D call uncertain. V was shortened by 5 bases and J by 2 bases, with 14 bases between the two germline ends. The CDR3 covers 15 residues. Germline V CDR1 and CDR2: MGHDK, SYGVNS. CDR3: CASSYSRSPTDTQYF. In DNA form, the CDR3 reads TGTGCCAGCAGTTATAGCAGGAGCCCCACAGATACGCAGTATTTT.

This clonotype was counted between two and nine times. The gene calls are TRBV11-2 and TRBJ2-1; TRBD2 matches at 9 bases. The length of the CDR3 is 16 residues. V lost 1 base and J lost 5; bases outside the gene matches: 6. The germline gives CDR1 SGHAT, CDR2 FQNNGV. The CDR3 reads CASSLVPASGDNEQFF. CDR3 bases: TGTGCCAGCAGCTTAGTACCGGCTAGCGGGGACAATGAGCAGTTCTTC. The full variable domain, its missing parts supplied by reference TRBV11-2 and TRBJ2-1, is EAGVAQSPRYKIIEKRQSVAFWCNPISGHATLYWYQQILGQGPKLLIQFQNNGVVDDSQLPKDRFSAERLKGVDSTLKIQPAKLEDSAVYLCASSLVPASGDNEQFFGPGTRLTVL.

A word on this clonotype: A much larger clone lies a single base off, so this may be a read error. The V gene is TRBV7-6, the J gene TRBJ1-2; D remains ambiguous. Germline V lookup: CDR1 SGHVS, CDR2 FNYEAQ. CDR3 length equals 17 residues. The germline V and J ends were trimmed by 5 bases and 6 bases, with 25 bases remaining between them. The CDR3: CASSTLGWPSPEDGYTF. CDR3 nucleotides: TGTGCCAGCAGCACCTTGGGATGGCCATCGCCAGAGGATGGCTACACCTTC.

This clonotype was seen many times. The V gene is TRBV20-1, the J gene TRBJ1-1; TRBD1 aligns across 7 bases. V trimming: 2 bases; J trimming: 1 base; junction bases outside the gene matches: 1. The CDR3 contains 13 residues. Germline V gene lookup returns CDR1 DFQATT and CDR2 SNEGSKA (reference sequence). CDR3 amino acids: CSARRQGNTEAFF. The CDR3 coding sequence is TGCAGTGCTAGAAGACAGGGGAACACTGAAGCTTTCTTT.

This clonotype was counted ten times or more. The CDR3 protein is CASSTGGMVEQYF. In nucleotides, the CDR3 is TGTGCCAGCTCAACAGGGGGGATGGTCGAGCAGTACTTC. The chain uses TRBV18 and TRBJ2-7; 8 bases match TRBD1. CDR1 and CDR2 (germline): KGHSH, LQKENI. V lost 5 bases to trimming and J lost 6 bases; unmatched junction nucleotides: 6. The CDR3 loop spans 13 amino acids.

This clonotype was detected many times. Written as DNA, the CDR3 is TGTGCCAGCAGTGAGCCGACAGGGCCCTATGGCTACACCTTC. Translation: CASSEPTGPYGYTF. The chain employs TRBV25-1 and TRBJ1-2; 7 bases match TRBD1. The CDR3 contains 14 residues. The J segment lost 4 bases and the V segment lost 3 bases, leaving 5 bases of the junction unmatched. CDR1 MGHDK and CDR2 SYGVNS come from the germline V gene.

In regard to this clonotype: A much larger clone lies one base from this, so it may be a read error. V and J are TRBV7-9 and TRBJ2-1; the match to TRBD1 covers 11 bases. Germline V gene sequence: CDR1 SEHNR, CDR2 FQNEAQ (reference sequence). The CDR3 runs to 14 residues. Trimming at V came to 5 bases and at J to 8 bases, leaving 5 bases not matched to a gene. CDR3 nucleotides: TGTGCCAGCAGCCGCGGACAGGGGGCCGATGAGCAGTTCTTC. Translating gives CASSRGQGADEQFF.

This clonotype was seen a handful of times. The chain links TRBV30 to TRBJ2-7; D might be TRBD1 (5 bases). Germline assignment: CDR1 GTSNPN and CDR2 SVGIG (reference sequence). The CDR3 loop spans 13 amino acids. V lost 1 base, J lost 4 bases, and 11 bases lay in between. The CDR3 loop reads CAWSGRTPYEQYF. CDR3 bases: TGTGCCTGGAGTGGAAGGACACCTTACGAGCAGTACTTC.

V usage is TRBV18 and J usage is TRBJ1-6; possible D gene TRBD1, 5 bases. V gave up 6 bases and J gave up 7 bases, with 13 bases separating them. Germline V lookup: CDR1 KGHSH, CDR2 LQKENI. The length of the CDR3 is 14 residues. CDR3 bases: TGTGCCAGCTCCTTAATACAGGAGAATTCACCCCTCCACTTT. Translated: CASSLIQENSPLHF.

Only a few counts were recorded for this clonotype. The gene calls are TRBV20-1 and TRBJ1-5, with a tentative D call TRBD1 (5 bases). The length of the CDR3 is 13 residues. Germline V CDR1 and CDR2: DFQATT, SNEGSKA (reference sequence). Trimming cost V 3 bases and J 7 bases, with 13 bases left between them. CDR3 coding DNA: TGCAGTGCTAGCGGGACCGGTGGGCAGCCCCAGCATTTT. Amino acids: CSASGTGGQPQHF.

Concerning this clonotype itself: This may stem from a read error, because a much larger clone lies one nucleotide away. This chain uses TRBV3-1 with TRBJ2-1; D is unclear. V lost 7 bases and J lost 6, with 7 bases in between. CDR1 LGHDT and CDR2 YNNKEL come from the germline V gene (reference sequence). CDR3 length equals 11 residues. The CDR3 loop is CASMSGNEQFF. Written as DNA, the CDR3 is TGTGCCAGCATGAGTGGCAATGAGCAGTTCTTC.

The chain recombines TRBV6-2 or TRBV6-3 with TRBJ1-4; TRBD1 might be the D (6 bases). The germline CDR1 and CDR2 sequences are MNHEY and SVGEGT. V lost 2 bases and J 7 bases, leaving 20 bases between the germline ends. The CDR3 covers 17 residues. The CDR3 nucleotides read TGTGCCAGCAGTTACGCGAAGATGGGACACGGTCCTGAAAAACTGTTTTTT. Amino acid sequence: CASSYAKMGHGPEKLFF.

A remark on this clonotype: With a much larger clone just one base away, this may be a read error. CDR3 residues: CSAGPPRDGVRQQYF. In nucleotides, the CDR3 is TGCAGTGCTGGTCCTCCTAGGGACGGAGTGCGTCAGCAGTACTTC. V gene TRBV20-1 combines with J gene TRBJ2-4; either TRBD1 or TRBD2 may supply D (5 bases each). Trimming removed 5 bases from V and 13 bases from J, with 27 bases in between. The CDR3 has 15 residues. Per the germline V gene, CDR1 is DFQATT and CDR2 is SNEGSKA (reference sequence).

The chain couples TRBV9 to TRBJ2-4; D not certain. The V gene lost 3 bases and the J gene lost 0 bases, with 7 bases spanning the gap. The CDR3 covers 14 residues. From germline, CDR1 is SGDLS and CDR2 YYNGEE. The CDR3 here is CASSEGLAKNIQYF. CDR3 nucleotides: TGTGCCAGCAGCGAGGGTCTAGCCAAAAACATTCAGTACTTC.

The sample holds a few counts of this clonotype. The chain carries TRBV19 and TRBJ1-2, with D perhaps matching TRBD1 (5 bases). V dropped 4 bases and J dropped 4 bases, with 16 bases sitting between them. Germline V CDR1 and CDR2: LNHDA, SQIVND (reference sequence). The CDR3 totals 15 residues. For the CDR3, the DNA is TGTGCCAGTAGTACATCGGGACGGCGTGTCTATGGCTACACCTTC. It translates to CASSTSGRRVYGYTF.

In its sample, this clonotype was seen many times. The V gene is TRBV15, the J gene TRBJ2-1; D is undetermined. There are 15 residues in the CDR3. Germline V gene data show CDR1 as LNHNV and CDR2 as YYDKDF (reference sequence). V lost 0 bases to trimming and J lost 0 bases, with 6 bases between them. The CDR3 reads CATSRDVGSYNEQFF. For the CDR3, the DNA is TGTGCCACCAGCAGAGATGTTGGCTCCTACAATGAGCAGTTCTTC.

This clonotype was detected once. J is TRBJ2-7 and V is TRBV10-3, with TRBD2 identical over 7 bases. Near its end, the DNA agrees better with TRBJ2-5, so the J call may be wrong. The germline V gene encodes CDR1 ENHRY and CDR2 SYGVKD. The CDR3 sequence is 14 residues long. The CDR3 loop is CAISVGGVQETQYF. The CDR3 nucleotides are TGTGCCATCAGTGTTGGGGGGGTTCAAGAGACCCAGTACTTC.